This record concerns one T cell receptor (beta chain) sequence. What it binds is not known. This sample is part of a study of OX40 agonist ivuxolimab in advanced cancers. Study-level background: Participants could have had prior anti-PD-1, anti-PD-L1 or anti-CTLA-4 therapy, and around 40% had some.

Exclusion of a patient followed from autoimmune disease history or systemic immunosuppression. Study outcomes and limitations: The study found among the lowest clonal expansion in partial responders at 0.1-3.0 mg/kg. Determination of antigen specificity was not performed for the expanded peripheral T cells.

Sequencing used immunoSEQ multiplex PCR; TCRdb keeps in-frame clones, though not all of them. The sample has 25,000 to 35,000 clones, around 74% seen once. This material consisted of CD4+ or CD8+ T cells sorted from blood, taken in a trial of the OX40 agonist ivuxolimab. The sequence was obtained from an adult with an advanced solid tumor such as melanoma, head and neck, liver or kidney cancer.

CDR3 nucleotide sequence: TGTGCCAGCTCACGCTTGACGCGAGGGGACAACAATGAGCAGTTCTTC. It yields the protein CASSRLTRGDNNEQFF. The J gene is TRBJ2-1, the V gene TRBV18; TRBD1 might be the D (6 bases). Deletions cut 4 bases from V and 5 bases from J, with 18 bases between. CDR1 and CDR2 from the germline V gene are KGHSH and LQKENI. The CDR3 is 16 amino acids.